This T cell receptor beta chain was sequenced during a study of T cell responses to AZD1222 COVID-19 vaccine. V shed 0 bases and J shed 0 bases, with 5 bases lying between them. Looked up from germline, CDR1 is LNHNV and CDR2 is YYDKDF (reference sequence). The CDR3 has 14 amino acids. This clone was recorded only once. What it binds is not known. Study results and caveats: Of the AZD1222 recipients, only 5 or 6 were seropositive at baseline. Researchers took repertoire samples only after the peak T cell response had come. Regions 160-218 and 743-854 dominated among vaccine-associated CD4 TCRs spanning spike. Mostly white British, mostly female donors; authors suggested clonal diversity may be underestimated.

The protocol was immunoSEQ multiplex PCR, while the TCRdb copy is restricted to in-frame clones and leaves out a portion. The repertoire holds 90,000 to 120,000 clones, with around 92% as singletons. The source material was peripheral blood, sampled 28 days after the second AZD1222 dose. The chain joins TRBV15 to TRBJ1-2; D gene unclear. The sequence came from an adult who received the AZD1222 COVID-19 vaccine. CDR3 loop: CATSRERANYGYTF. In nucleotides, the CDR3 is TGTGCCACCAGCAGAGAACGGGCTAACTATGGCTACACCTTC.